Following are 19 T cell receptor beta chains from one sample sequenced in a study of T cell responses to AZD1222 COVID-19 vaccine. TCRdb's table, derived via immunoSEQ multiplex PCR, lists solely in-frame clones and lacks some. The sample comprises approximately 120,000 clones, roughly nine tenths of which are singletons, and approximately 7.6% rests with the top ten. The input for sequencing was peripheral blood, taken on day 0 of AZD1222 vaccination. The receptors were sampled from an adult in good health.

This chain uses TRBV18 with TRBJ2-2; D is unresolved. CDR3 length: 13 residues. V was pared by 6 bases and J by 9 bases, with 14 bases between. Germline V lookup: CDR1 KGHSH, CDR2 LQKENI. CDR3 coding DNA: TGTGCCAGCTCCTCCGCCCGATCCCGGGAGCTGTTTTTT. As protein: CASSSARSRELFF.

The rearrangement joins TRBV29-1 to TRBJ2-5, with 7 positions matching TRBD2. J was trimmed by 0 bases and V by 7 bases; bases with no gene match: 8. The CDR3 is made up of 14 amino acids. From germline, CDR1 is SQVTM and CDR2 ANQGSEA. CDR3 DNA sequence: TGCAGCGCAACCGGGGGGACCGACCAAGAGACCCAGTACTTC. This sequence encodes CSATGGTDQETQYF.

CDR3: CASSLGHGNNEQFF. DNA for the CDR3: TGTGCCAGCAGCTTGGGACACGGTAACAATGAGCAGTTCTTC. V gene TRBV11-2 combines with J gene TRBJ2-1, with D perhaps matching TRBD1 (6 bases). V lost 3 bases to trimming and J lost 5 bases, with 11 bases between them. This CDR3 has 14 residues. Germline CDR1 SGHAT, CDR2 FQNNGV. Supplemented by reference TRBV11-2 and TRBJ2-1, the full variable domain reads EAGVAQSPRYKIIEKRQSVAFWCNPISGHATLYWYQQILGQGPKLLIQFQNNGVVDDSQLPKDRFSAERLKGVDSTLKIQPAKLEDSAVYLCASSLGHGNNEQFFGPGTRLTVL.

This CDR3 is CATSDADRAYNEQFF. For the CDR3, the DNA is TGTGCCACCAGTGATGCGGACAGGGCATACAATGAGCAGTTCTTC. J is TRBJ2-1 and V is TRBV24-1, with 8 nucleotides matching TRBD1. After removal of 3 bases from V and 4 bases from J, the junction contained 4 bases not matched to a gene. This CDR3 is 15 amino acids long. Per the germline V gene, CDR1 is KGHDR and CDR2 is SFDVKD.

CDR3 amino acids: CASRRRFGGTEAFF. CDR3 nucleotides: TGTGCCAGCAGGCGCCGGTTCGGGGGCACTGAAGCTTTCTTT. The genes are TRBV5-8 and TRBJ1-1, with a tentative D call TRBD1 (5 bases). Trimming pared 5 bases from V and 4 bases from J, leaving 15 bases between. There are 14 residues in the CDR3. CDR1 and CDR2 from the germline V gene are SGHTS and YDEGEE.

V and J are TRBV2 and TRBJ1-5, with TRBD1 as a possible D gene (5 bases). From germline, CDR1 is SNHLY and CDR2 FYNNEI. The CDR3 is made up of 13 amino acids. The V end lost 6 bases, the J end lost 3 bases, and 9 bases lay between the germline ends. This chain's CDR3 is CASRLGTNQPQHF. The CDR3 DNA is TGTGCCAGCAGGCTGGGGACCAATCAGCCCCAGCATTTT.

V gene TRBV5-1 combines with J gene TRBJ1-2; unclear D gene. The CDR3 consists of 13 residues. V shed 0 bases and J shed 5 bases, with 8 bases lying between them. Germline-derived CDR1 and CDR2 are SGHRS and YFSETQ. CDR3 in DNA: TGCGCCAGCAGCTTGGAGTTCGGGTATGGCTACACCTTC. This gives the protein CASSLEFGYGYTF.

This clone appeared a few times. The chain recombines TRBV4-1 with TRBJ1-6; 10 bases align to TRBD1. V lost 0 bases and J lost 8; bases outside the gene matches: 10. Germline V CDR1 and CDR2: MGHRA, YSYEKL. The CDR3 consists of 18 residues. The CDR3 DNA reads TGCGCCAGCAGCCAAGATAGTATGATGGGGACAGGGGATTCACCCCTCCACTTT. As protein: CASSQDSMMGTGDSPLHF.

The genes are TRBV5-1 and TRBJ1-1, with 10 bases lining up with TRBD1. Germline CDR1 and CDR2: SGHRS and YFSETQ. There are 14 residues in the CDR3. V lost 6 bases to trimming and J lost 3 bases; unmatched junction nucleotides: 5. This CDR3 reads CASNAGTGDTEAFF. CDR3 bases: TGCGCCAGCAACGCCGGGACAGGGGACACTGAAGCTTTCTTT.

V gene TRBV5-1 combines with J gene TRBJ2-1; D remains unclear. The CDR3 has 14 amino acids. Trimming removed 0 bases from V and 5 bases from J, with 9 bases in between. Per germline, CDR1 SGHRS and CDR2 YFSETQ. The CDR3 loop is CASSLGGFNNEQFF. In DNA, the CDR3 is TGCGCCAGCAGCTTGGGGGGTTTTAACAATGAGCAGTTCTTC.

This chain links TRBV9 with TRBJ1-4, with 9 bases lining up with TRBD1. The V and J ends lost 4 bases and 8 bases, in that order; junction bases with no gene match: 12. CDR3 length: 16 residues. Germline V gene sequence: CDR1 SGDLS, CDR2 YYNGEE. CDR3 protein: CASSPPQGQGLEKLFF. The CDR3 nucleotides are TGTGCCAGCAGCCCACCGCAGGGACAGGGATTAGAAAAACTGTTTTTT.

This clone occurred a few times. CDR3 region: CASSETGISTGELFF. The CDR3 DNA is TGTGCCAGCAGCGAAACAGGGATTTCTACCGGGGAGCTGTTTTTT. The J gene is TRBJ2-2, the V gene TRBV5-6; tentatively, D is TRBD1 (6 bases). CDR3 length: 15 residues. The V end was cut by 4 bases, the J end by 5 bases, with 15 bases between. Germline V CDR1 and CDR2: SGHDT, YYEEEE.

The rearrangement links TRBV7-2 to TRBJ1-1; D is perhaps TRBD1 (5 bases). The CDR3 length is 13 residues. Per germline, CDR1 SGHTA and CDR2 FQGNSA. Trimming cost V 6 bases and J 5 bases, with 13 bases left between them. The CDR3 nucleotides read TGTGCCAGCAGTACTGGGGGGAAGACTGAAGCTTTCTTT. Translation gives CASSTGGKTEAFF.

This chain connects TRBV3-1 (or the pseudogene TRBV3-2) to TRBJ2-3, with 7 bases lining up with TRBD2. Germline CDR1 LGHDT, CDR2 YNNKEL (reference sequence). V lost 4 bases to trimming and J lost 2 bases; unmatched junction nucleotides: 9. The CDR3 runs 16 residues. The CDR3: CASSRGDYRPTDTQYF. The DNA for the CDR3 is TGTGCCAGCAGCCGGGGGGACTATCGGCCCACAGATACGCAGTATTTT.

The chain is built from TRBV5-1 and TRBJ2-1; 8 bases agree with TRBD1. Germline loops: CDR1 SGHRS, CDR2 YFSETQ. Trimming cost V 1 base and J 4 bases; bases outside gene matches: 4. The CDR3 is made up of 15 amino acids. The CDR3 DNA reads as TGCGCCAGCAGCTTGCAACAGGGGGATTACAATGAGCAGTTCTTC. Amino acid sequence: CASSLQQGDYNEQFF.

Here the CDR3 DNA reads TGTGCCATCCGACCATCGGGGGGAAACACCATATATTTT. Translation: CAIRPSGGNTIYF. The chain is built from TRBV10-3 and TRBJ1-3; no firm D call. There are 13 residues in the CDR3. V lost 8 bases to trimming and J lost 4 bases, with 12 bases between them. The germline gives CDR1 ENHRY, CDR2 SYGVKD.

The chain employs TRBV19 and TRBJ1-1; TRBD1 aligns across 9 bases. Germline values: CDR1 LNHDA, CDR2 SQIVND (reference sequence). The CDR3 contains 14 residues. Trimming cost V 7 bases and J 4 bases; bases outside gene matches: 7. CDR3 DNA sequence: TGTGCCAGTACCAGGACAGGGGAGGGCACTGAAGCTTTCTTT. This codes for CASTRTGEGTEAFF.

The chain has TRBV19 and TRBJ2-3, with D maybe TRBD2 (5 bases). Germline V lookup: CDR1 LNHDA, CDR2 SQIVND (reference sequence). The length of the CDR3 is 13 residues. Trimming took off 3 bases at V and 5 bases at J, with 9 bases between the two ends. CDR3 in DNA: TGTGCCAGTAGTATCGGGAACCAAGATACGCAGTATTTT. Encoded protein: CASSIGNQDTQYF.

In its sample, this clone was seen once. The V call is TRBV7-8, the J call TRBJ1-2; weak D call: TRBD1 (6 bases). The CDR3 covers 15 residues. Germline CDR1 reads SGHVS; CDR2 reads FQNEAQ. V lost 1 base and J 5 bases, leaving 14 bases between the germline ends. The DNA of the CDR3 is TGTGCCAGCAGCTTAGAGGGGGTGGGGTCGTATGGCTACACCTTC. The encoded protein is CASSLEGVGSYGYTF.